This T cell receptor (beta chain) was identified in a study of blood T cells in healthy people across ages (dated by TCRdb to about 2015). Broadly, across the study: In model experiments, roughly one uniquely barcoded TCR beta cDNA molecule per two T cells was captured by template switching. Four age groups were formed from the donors: young (average roughly 16 years), middle-aged (approximately 39), aged (about 62) and long-lived (approximately 80). For two donors (one aged 18 to 30 and one aged 80 or older), the study analyzed two additional independent replicas of 1 million unique cDNA reads from the same blood draw. Donors of different ages were randomly distributed across sequencing lanes to avoid experimental bias. The study measured age-related changes in TCR beta repertoire diversity using deep sequencing normalized with unique cDNA molecular identifiers. General conclusions and limits of the study: Estimates of total diversity based on one million sequenced T cells were regarded as lower bounds and as underestimates. There was a strong correlation between observed TCR beta diversity and the percentage of naive T cells measured by flow cytometry. The CMV infection status of donors was not known, potentially confounding age-related changes in expanded clonotypes. As age increased, observed TCR beta diversity per million T cells dropped in a roughly linear way, and a significant reduction was already evident by age 40. Compared with the aged group, the long-lived group had more naive CD4+ T cells, fewer expanded clones and increased TCR diversity, a pattern suggesting age selection. Since profiling was done on bulk unsorted PBMCs, naive and antigen-experienced compartments could not be conclusively compared.

The 39 donors, aged about 6 to 95 years, were systemically healthy Caucasian individuals from Russia. Each donor gave 8 to 10 milliliters of peripheral blood, drawn into EDTA-treated Vacutainer tubes. PBMCs were isolated by Ficoll-Paque density-gradient centrifugation, with at least 6 million obtained per sample. Trizol reagent was used to extract total RNA from PBMCs, with at least 6 micrograms per sample. For every donor, flow cytometry on a PBMC aliquot measured the percentage of naive CD45RAhigh/CD27high T cells. In regard to this clonotype: There is no known antigen for this receptor. No much larger clone exists at a distance of one base, and base qualities are not known.

The protocol used for the library was 5' RACE. Sequenced using an Illumina HiSeq 2500. A second about 7 to 11 cycle PCR used a sample-barcoded 5' primer and a J-beta primer mix. Each TCR beta cDNA molecule received a unique molecular identifier from a template-switch 5' adaptor carrying 12 random nucleotides. Each sample yielded at least 3 million CDR3-containing paired-end reads. First-strand cDNA synthesis was performed from all RNA using the Mint cDNA synthesis kit, with priming by a TRBC-specific oligonucleotide. Following uracil-DNA glycosylase treatment, all cDNA underwent a first 18-cycle PCR with the universal primers M1SS and BC2_uni_R. Per the authors' processing: Normalization of each sample was performed by random selection of 1 million high-quality reads, each carrying a distinct molecular identifier. Reads sharing molecular identifiers were discarded rather than binned into consensus sequences. MiTCR, set to a Q25 quality threshold and the strictest error-elimination algorithm, was used for CDR3 identification, clonotype clustering and error correction. A nonparametric unseen species model using Euler transformation provided a lower-bound estimate of total TCR beta diversity. TCRdb applied fastp at Q25 and MiXCR to the public reads, then kept only in-frame beta chains. Rows are unified per CDR3 protein, each entry keeping the most common DNA and genes. These V and J calls are TCRdb output, not the study's own analysis. In this sample the table shows approximately 1.5 million distinct CDR3 sequences, 30% to 40% of which occur a single time. Approximately 10% of the sample belongs to the ten largest clones.

The specimen sequenced was blood. This TCR came from a woman aged 25 to 39 in good health.

Read as DNA, the sequence is TGTGCCAGCAGTGAAGATTCAGGGTCTGGGAACACTGAAGCTTTCTTT. This sequence encodes CASSEDSGSGNTEAFF. The sequence links TRBV2 to TRBJ1-1; possibly the D gene is TRBD1, per 5 matching bases. CDR1 is given as SNHLY and CDR2 as FYNNEI, both from the germline V gene. CDR3 length: 16 amino acids, cysteine to phenylalanine. Kept here is only the CDR3 DNA, which spans 48 bases and is read in frame from base 1. Trimming takes 1 base from V and 1 base from J, and the germline ends sit 13 bases apart.